This is a list of T cell receptor beta chains from one sample in a study of spatial heterogeneity in lung cancer. TCRdb re-called the 5' RACE reads through MiXCR, storing one row per CDR3 protein. The table shows 95,000 to 130,000 distinct CDR3 sequences, with 9% to 15% occurring only once. Sequenced material: PBMCs, taken at follow-up. These receptors came from a male donor with early-stage non-small cell lung cancer. Both conserved end residues are part of each CDR3. A D gene is named only where the DNA matches it firmly. The size of a clone is reported for some rows only, either as once, few or many, or as a class for expanded clones.

v_gene	j_gene	abundance	d_gene	CDR3nt	CDR3aa
TRBV3-1	TRBJ1-2	few	.	TGTGCCAGCAGCACGGGACCGATGAATGGCTACACCTTC	CASSTGPMNGYTF
TRBV7-9	TRBJ2-5	few	TRBD2	TGTGCCAGCAGCTTAGCGACTAGCGTGATGGAGACCCAGTACTTC	CASSLATSVMETQYF
TRBV7-2	TRBJ1-4	.	TRBD1	TGTGCCAGCAGCTTGCAGGGGGCACGAAAACTGTTTTTT	CASSLQGARKLFF
TRBV7-2	TRBJ2-4	few	.	TGTGCCAGCAGCTTTTCCCGGACATTTCCGTACTTC	CASSFSRTFPYF
TRBV6-1	TRBJ1-1	.	.	TGTGCCAGCACCCCTGTGGCGGGGGGGATTACTGAAGCTTTCTTT	CASTPVAGGITEAFF
TRBV9	TRBJ2-1	many	TRBD2	TGTGCCAGCAGCGTGCTAGCGGGGGGGCCTCGTGAGCAGTTCTTC	CASSVLAGGPREQFF
TRBV12-3/TRBV12-4	TRBJ2-2	.	TRBD2	TGTGCCAGCAGTCATGCTAGCGGGGGGGCCCATGGCACCGGGGAGCTGTTTTTT	CASSHASGGAHGTGELFF
TRBV12-3/TRBV12-4	TRBJ1-3	few	TRBD1	TGTGCCAGCAGTTTACAGGGGGCAAATTCTGGAAACACCATATATTTT	CASSLQGANSGNTIYF
TRBV20-1	TRBJ2-5	many	TRBD2	TGCAGTGCCGACGGACTAGCGGGAGCTAACCAAGAGACCCAGTACTTC	CSADGLAGANQETQYF
TRBV9	TRBJ1-1	.	TRBD1	TGTGCCAGCAGCGTGGGGTCCGGGACAGCTGGGACTGAAGCTTTCTTT	CASSVGSGTAGTEAFF
TRBV5-1	TRBJ2-1	many	.	TGCGCCAGCAGACCCCTCCCCAACAATGAGCAGTTCTTC	CASRPLPNNEQFF
TRBV27	TRBJ2-1	few	TRBD2	TGTGCCAGCAGTTTATCTAGCGGGGGATCTCTACTCTACAATGAGCAGTTCTTC	CASSLSSGGSLLYNEQFF
TRBV5-1	TRBJ2-7	few	.	TGCGCCAGCAGCTCGGGCCAGCGACAGGAGAGCTCCTACGAGCAGTACTTC	CASSSGQRQESSYEQYF
TRBV20-1	TRBJ2-1	.	TRBD1	TGCAGTGCCCCGACAGGGAACAATGAGCAGTTCTTC	CSAPTGNNEQFF
TRBV11-1	TRBJ1-2	many	.	TGTGCCAGCACCCCGGACAGTAACTATGGCTACACCTTC	CASTPDSNYGYTF